This T cell receptor (beta chain) derives from a study of shared clonotypes between healthy human individuals (dated by TCRdb to about 2020). Broadly, across the study: A couple of women and three men aged 18 to 49 years were included in the cohort. For each donor, CD4 naive and CD4 memory were each run on three plates, CD8 naive on two plates, and CD8 memory on one plate. Blood TCR repertoires of five healthy adults were deeply sequenced to estimate repertoire size and the extent of clonotype sharing between individuals. Different laboratories and diverse techniques were used to prepare libraries and sequence TCR repertoires, to increase sequencing depth and limit assay-specific biases. Per donor, leukapheresis produced somewhere between about 0.8 and 9 billion PBMCs.

TCR CDR3 regions were amplified from genomic DNA by multiplex PCR using the deep immunoSEQ assay. Extracted genomic DNA from each cell subset was distributed evenly across all wells of several immunoSEQ 96-well plates, and each plate was treated as a replicate. For sorted subsets, 200 to 250 ng of genomic DNA, equivalent to 30,000 or so T cell genomes, went into each replicate PCR. Purified libraries were measured with a Qubit 3.0 fluorometer, size-checked on a Bioanalyzer 2100, and measured again with the KAPA Library Quantification kit. Every immunoSEQ 96-well plate was sequenced on a dedicated single-read 150-cycle Illumina NextSeq 550 flow cell. The original methods were these. The immunoSEQ output contained only junctional sequences without quality scores, so filtering could not match that applied to full-length reads. Sequences were annotated with PyIR, a Python wrapper for IgBLAST v1.9, and V/J genes and CDR3 were assigned using IMGT germline references. Reads with weak V/J assignments (E-value above 1e-6), missing CDR3, stop codons, out-of-frame junctions, or ambiguous translated residues were removed. V3J clonotypes were defined as sequences sharing the same inferred V gene, J gene, and CDR3 amino acid sequence. Percentage overlap between repertoires was calculated by dividing the number of shared unique clonotypes by the size of the smaller repertoire. Repertoire richness was assessed with RTK rarefaction, the Chao1 estimator, and Recon v2.1 estimates of unobserved clonotypes. For all TCRbeta clonotypes obtained by the gDNA method from several donors, generation probabilities were computed with OLGA. The immuneACCESS repertoire file appears here via TCRdb, limited to in-frame rearrangements. These files lack a portion of the clones; in checked studies, under half of the deficit traces to unresolved V genes, and the cause of the others is not known. For V, J and clone size, that table is used; D and trimming come from the DNA. The sample yields more than 900,000 clones; more than 75% were counted once. The leading ten clones occupy roughly 0.57% of the sample.

The research as a whole found: Pairwise subsampling indicated that sequencing depth was expected to affect the degree of clonotype sharing among donors. Even with the large sequencing depth, rarefaction of the sorted-subset datasets indicated that sequencing was incomplete. Only blood was sampled, and tissue TCR repertoires likely differ from those in blood. Compared with non-shared clonotypes, clonotypes shared by all four sorted-subset donors had higher generation probabilities. When a few donors were compared, the shared fraction of clonotypes was about 5% for naive CD4, roughly 3.4% for naive CD8, about 2.4% for memory CD4, and 0.35% to 0.4% for memory CD8. Larger estimated clonotype richness was generally found for naive subsets than for memory subsets. The small number of donors limited the genetic and exposure-history diversity represented.

The donors were healthy, HIV-negative adults with no recently reported acute infections or vaccinations. Only Caucasian adults living in Nashville, Tennessee, USA were represented among the donors. CD4+ T cells were enriched by magnetic negative selection, after which naive cells were positively selected on CD45RA and the negative fraction was taken as the memory subset. Blood was collected by leukapheresis, and PBMCs were isolated by Ficoll-Histopaque density gradient centrifugation and then cryopreserved in liquid nitrogen vapor phase. Purity and quantity of every magnetically sorted T cell population were checked by analytical flow cytometry. Genomic DNA was isolated from every sorted fraction and measured by UV absorbance on a Nanodrop 2000c. V was cut back by 4 bases and J by 2 bases, leaving a gap of 11 bases between them. The cysteine opens and the phenylalanine closes a CDR3 of 14 amino acids. The kept DNA is CDR3 alone, 42 bases in frame from the first base. CDR1 and CDR2 are read off the germline V gene as SNHLY and FYNNEI.

Concerning this clone: Its antigen is unknown. No much larger clone is present one base from it, and per-base qualities are unavailable.

This sequence was found in a man aged 18-30 years in good health. Some clones in this sample may be carry-over from other donors' samples. The chain joins TRBV2 to TRBJ1-1; the D gene is perhaps TRBD1, on 6 matching bases. The sequencing sample was made of memory CD4+ T cells from PBMCs. The cell subset or site tag for this specimen amounts to: CD45RA-negative fraction. The bases are TGTGCCAGCAGTGTGATACAGGGTAACACTGAAGCTTTCTTT. It specifies CASSVIQGNTEAFF. Reference TRBV2 and TRBJ1-1 proteins supply the regions before and after the CDR3; the full variable domain is: EPEVTQTPSHQVTQMGQEVILRCVPISNHLYFYWYRQILGQKVEFLVSFYNNEISEKSEIFDDQFSVERPDGSNFTLKIRSTKLEDSAMYFCASSVIQGNTEAFFGQGTRLTVV.